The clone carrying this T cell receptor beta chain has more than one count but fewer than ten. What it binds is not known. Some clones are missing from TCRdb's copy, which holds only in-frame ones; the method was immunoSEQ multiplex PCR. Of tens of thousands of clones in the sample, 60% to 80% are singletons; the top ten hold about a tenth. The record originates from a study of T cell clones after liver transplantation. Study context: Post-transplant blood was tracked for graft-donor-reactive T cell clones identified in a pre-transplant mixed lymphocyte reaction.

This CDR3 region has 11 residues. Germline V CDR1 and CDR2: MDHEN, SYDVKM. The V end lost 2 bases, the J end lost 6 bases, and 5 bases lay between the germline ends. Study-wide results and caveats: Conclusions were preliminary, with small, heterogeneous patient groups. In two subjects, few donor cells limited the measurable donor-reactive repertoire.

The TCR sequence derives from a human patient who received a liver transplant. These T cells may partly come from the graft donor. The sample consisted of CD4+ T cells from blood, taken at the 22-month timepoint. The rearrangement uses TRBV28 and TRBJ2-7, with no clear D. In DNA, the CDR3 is TGTGCCAGCAGTTTAGGACCCGAGCAGTACTTC. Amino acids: CASSLGPEQYF. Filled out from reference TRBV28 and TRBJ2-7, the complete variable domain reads DVKVTQSSRYLVKRTGEKVFLECVQDMDHENMFWYRQDPGLGLRLIYFSYDVKMKEKGDIPEGYSVSREKKERFSLILESASTNQTSMYLCASSLGPEQYFGPGTRLTVT.